This TCR beta chain originates from a study of CD8+ T cells in alopecia areata. Extracted RNA was reverse transcribed, and the resulting cDNA served as sequencing template. The data were produced by immunoSEQ multiplex PCR, yet TCRdb's version contains in-frame clones alone and is incomplete. This sample has roughly 200,000 clones, with under 40% found just once. The CDR3 is 15 amino acids. Losses at the gene ends were 3 bases for V and 5 bases for J; bases not matched to a gene: 8. CDR1 SGHRS and CDR2 YFSETQ come from the germline V gene. The treatment denotes: oral pan-JAK inhibitor, 5-10 mg twice daily.

Sequenced material: CD4+ T cells sorted from blood, taken between weeks 30 and 35, from a patient treated with tofacitinib. The chain combines TRBV5-1 with TRBJ2-7, with 10 bases lining up with TRBD1. The TCR comes from a human donor with alopecia areata. CDR3 nucleotides: TGCGCCAGCAGCTCCACGGACAGGGGGAGGAACGAGCAGTACTTC. This gives the protein CASSSTDRGRNEQYF.